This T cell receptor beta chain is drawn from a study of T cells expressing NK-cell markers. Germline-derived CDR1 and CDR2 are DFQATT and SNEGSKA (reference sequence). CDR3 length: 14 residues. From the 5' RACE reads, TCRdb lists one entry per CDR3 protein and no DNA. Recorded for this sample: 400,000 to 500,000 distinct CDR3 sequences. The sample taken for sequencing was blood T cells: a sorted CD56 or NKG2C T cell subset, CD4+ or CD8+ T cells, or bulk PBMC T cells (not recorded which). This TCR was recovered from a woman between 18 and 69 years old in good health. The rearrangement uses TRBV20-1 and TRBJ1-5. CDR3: CSARDERGNQPQHF.